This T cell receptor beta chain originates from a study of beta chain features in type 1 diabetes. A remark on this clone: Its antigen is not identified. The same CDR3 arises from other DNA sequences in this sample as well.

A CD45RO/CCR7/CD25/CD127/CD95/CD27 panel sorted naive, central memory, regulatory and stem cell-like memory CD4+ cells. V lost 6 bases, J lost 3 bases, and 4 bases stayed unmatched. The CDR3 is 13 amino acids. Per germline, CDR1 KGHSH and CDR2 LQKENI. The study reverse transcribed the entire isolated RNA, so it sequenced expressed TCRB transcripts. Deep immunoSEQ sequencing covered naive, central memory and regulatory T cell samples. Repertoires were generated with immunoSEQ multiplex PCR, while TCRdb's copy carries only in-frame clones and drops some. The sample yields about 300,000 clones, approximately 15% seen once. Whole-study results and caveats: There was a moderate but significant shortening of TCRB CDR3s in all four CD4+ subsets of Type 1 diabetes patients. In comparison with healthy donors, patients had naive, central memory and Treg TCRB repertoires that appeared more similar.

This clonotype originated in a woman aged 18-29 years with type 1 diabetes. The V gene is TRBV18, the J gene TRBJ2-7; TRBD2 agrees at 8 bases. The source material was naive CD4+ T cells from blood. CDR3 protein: CASSPGTSYEQYF. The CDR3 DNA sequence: TGTGCCAGCTCTCCCGGGACTAGCTACGAGCAGTACTTC.